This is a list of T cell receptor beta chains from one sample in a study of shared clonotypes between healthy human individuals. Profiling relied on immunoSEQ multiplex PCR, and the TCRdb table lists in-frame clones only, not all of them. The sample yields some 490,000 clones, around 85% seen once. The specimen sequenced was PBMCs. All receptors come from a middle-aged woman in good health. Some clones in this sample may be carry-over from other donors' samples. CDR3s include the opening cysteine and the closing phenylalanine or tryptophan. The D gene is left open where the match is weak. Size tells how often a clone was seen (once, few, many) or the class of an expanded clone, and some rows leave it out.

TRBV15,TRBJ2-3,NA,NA,TGTGCCACCAGCAGAGGGGGGGAGTCAGATACGCAGTATTTT,CATSRGGESDTQYF
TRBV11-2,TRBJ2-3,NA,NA,TGTGCCAGCAGCTTAGAGGCCAGGGGCACAGATACGCAGTATTTT,CASSLEARGTDTQYF
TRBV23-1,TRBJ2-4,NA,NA,TGCGCCAGCAGTCAATCCCGCCCTGGGCGGGACATTCAGTACTTC,CASSQSRPGRDIQYF
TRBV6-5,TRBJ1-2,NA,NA,TGTGCCATTAGTGGGTACACCTTC,CAISGYTF
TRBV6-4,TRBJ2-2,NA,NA,TGTGCCAGCAGTGTTGGGCCGGGGGACACCGGGGAGCTGTTTTTT,CASSVGPGDTGELFF
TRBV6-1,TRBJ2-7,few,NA,TGTGCCAGCAAGCTAACAGGGAGTACCGAGCAGTACTTC,CASKLTGSTEQYF
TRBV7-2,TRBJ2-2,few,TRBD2,TGTGCCAGCAGCTTAACTAGCGGGAGTGCCGGGGAGCTGTTTTTT,CASSLTSGSAGELFF
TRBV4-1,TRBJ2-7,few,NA,TGCGCCAGCCGCGAGGGGTGGAACTCCTACGAGCAGTACTTC,CASREGWNSYEQYF
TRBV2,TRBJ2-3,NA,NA,TGTGCCAGCAGTGGGAGGACGGATGCGGCAGATACGCAGTATTTT,CASSGRTDAADTQYF
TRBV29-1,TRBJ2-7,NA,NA,TGCAGCGTTGAAGGGTGGAATCCCTACGAGCAGTACTTC,CSVEGWNPYEQYF
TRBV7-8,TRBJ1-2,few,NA,TGTGCCAGCAGCTTAGCCGGGACGGGTAACTATGGCTACACCTTC,CASSLAGTGNYGYTF
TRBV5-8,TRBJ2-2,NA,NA,TGTGCCAGCAGCCCCATCTCCGGGGGCGGTTTTTCCGGGGAGCTGTTTTTT,CASSPISGGGFSGELFF
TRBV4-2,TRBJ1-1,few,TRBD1,TGTGCCAGCAGCCAGGGCGGTGACAGGGCCACTGAAGCTTTCTTT,CASSQGGDRATEAFF
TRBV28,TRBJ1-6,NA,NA,TGTGCCAGCAGTTCCGGACCCTATAATTCACCCCTCCACTTT,CASSSGPYNSPLHF
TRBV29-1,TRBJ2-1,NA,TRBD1,TGCAGCGTTGATGGGACAGTATACAATGAGCAGTTCTTC,CSVDGTVYNEQFF
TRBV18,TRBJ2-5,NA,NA,TGTGCCAGCTCACCACAGTCGGGAGAAATGTCCCAGTACTTC,CASSPQSGEMSQYF
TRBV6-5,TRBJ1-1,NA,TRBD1,TGTGCCAGCACCGACAACAGGGGCACTGAAGCTTTCTTT,CASTDNRGTEAFF
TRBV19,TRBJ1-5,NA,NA,TGTGCCAGTAGTATCCCCCGGAGGGGCAATCAGCCCCAGCATTTT,CASSIPRRGNQPQHF
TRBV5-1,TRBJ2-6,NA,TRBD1,TGCGCCAGCAGCTCCCCTACCGGGACAGGGACATCTGGGGCCAACGTCCTGACTTTC,CASSSPTGTGTSGANVLTF
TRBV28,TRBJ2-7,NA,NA,TGTGCCAGCAGTTTTCAGGGGCCCTCCTACGAGCAGTACTTC,CASSFQGPSYEQYF
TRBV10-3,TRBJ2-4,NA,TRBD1,TGTGCCGCCGGAGATGGGACAGGGGGCATTCAGTACTTC,CAAGDGTGGIQYF
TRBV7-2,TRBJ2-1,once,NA,TGTGCCAGCAGACCCCAGACTTGGTACAATGAGCAGTTCTTC,CASRPQTWYNEQFF
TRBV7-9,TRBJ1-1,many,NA,TGTGCCAGCAGCAAAGGTGGGGGCGCAGGTGAAGCTTTCTTT,CASSKGGGAGEAFF
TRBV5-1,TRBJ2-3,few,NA,TGCGCCAGCAGCTTGCGAACAGGGAGTTCCACAGATACGCAGTATTTT,CASSLRTGSSTDTQYF
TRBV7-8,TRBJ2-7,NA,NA,TGTGCCAGCAGCCCGGTGGGGCTCCTATCCTACGAGCAGTACTTC,CASSPVGLLSYEQYF
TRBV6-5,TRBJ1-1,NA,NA,TGTGCCAGCAGTTACACGGGCAGGAACACTGAAGCTTTCTTT,CASSYTGRNTEAFF
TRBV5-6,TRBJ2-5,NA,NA,TGTGCCAGCAGCTTGGGGGTCTTGCGGGAGACCCAGTACTTC,CASSLGVLRETQYF
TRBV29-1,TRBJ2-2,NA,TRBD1,TGCAGCGTCAGGGGGCGAACTTACACCGGGGAGCCGTTTTTT,CSVRGRTYTGEPFF
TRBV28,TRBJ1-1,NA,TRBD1,TGTGCCAGCTTCGCTCCTTTTTCGACAGGGCTGAACACTGAAGCTTTCTTT,CASFAPFSTGLNTEAFF
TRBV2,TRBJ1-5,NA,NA,TGTGCCAGCAGTTTGGCTAATGACAGACGGGGGCCCCAGCATTTT,CASSLANDRRGPQHF
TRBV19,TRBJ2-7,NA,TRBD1,TGTGCCAGTAGTCCCCAAGGTAGGGACAGGGGGTCCTACGAGCAGTACTTC,CASSPQGRDRGSYEQYF
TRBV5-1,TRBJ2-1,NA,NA,TGCGCCAGCTGCCCCGGGACAACCCTTAATGAGCAGTTCTTC,CASCPGTTLNEQFF
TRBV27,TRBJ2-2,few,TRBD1,TGTGCCAGCGGACGGGACAGCCACACCGGGGAGCTGTTTTTT,CASGRDSHTGELFF
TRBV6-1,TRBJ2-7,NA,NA,TGTGCCAGCCGGGTTGCGATGGACTCCTACGAGCAGTACTTC,CASRVAMDSYEQYF
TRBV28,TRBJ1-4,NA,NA,TGTGCCAGCAGTTTACTTCTTCCTTCGGAAAAACTGTTTTTT,CASSLLLPSEKLFF
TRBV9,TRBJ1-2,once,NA,TGTGCCAGCAGCGTAGTATTGGGGGATGGCTACACCTTC,CASSVVLGDGYTF
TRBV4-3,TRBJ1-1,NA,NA,TGCGCCAGCAGCCAGGACTTTGGGAGGGCTGAAGCTTTCTTT,CASSQDFGRAEAFF
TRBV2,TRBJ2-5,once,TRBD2,TGTGCCAGCAGCGGACTTAGCGGGAGGGGGGAGACCCAGTACTTC,CASSGLSGRGETQYF
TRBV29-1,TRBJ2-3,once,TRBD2,TGCAGCGTTGAGGCTAGCGGGAGTACAGATACGCAGTATTTT,CSVEASGSTDTQYF
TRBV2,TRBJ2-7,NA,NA,TGTGCCAGCAGTGATGACAGCTACGAGCAGTACTTC,CASSDDSYEQYF
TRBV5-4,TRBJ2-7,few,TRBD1,TGTGCCAGCAGCATGGGACAGGGATACGAGCAGTACTTC,CASSMGQGYEQYF
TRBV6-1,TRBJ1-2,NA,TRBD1,TGTGCCAGCAGTGAAGCGGGACAGTATGGCTACACCTTC,CASSEAGQYGYTF
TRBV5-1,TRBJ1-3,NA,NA,TGCGCCAGCAGCTTGGACGGATCACCCTCTGGAAACACCATATATTTT,CASSLDGSPSGNTIYF